The clone carrying this T cell receptor beta chain was counted a few times. Its antigen remains unknown. Via MiXCR, TCRdb re-called the RT-PCR reads, giving one row per CDR3 protein. The data show 560,000 or so distinct CDR3 sequences, 6% to 9% seen once. This sample is drawn from a study of response to subunit inactivated influenza vaccine. Study-wide results and limits: The authors offered the suggestion that each seasonal influenza vaccination recruits few new T cells.

The CDR3 has 16 residues. The V end lost 5 bases, the J end lost 5 bases, and 18 bases lay between the germline ends. Germline-derived CDR1 and CDR2 are MDHEN and SYDVKM. The receptor comes from a man aged 50 to 75 who received an inactivated influenza vaccine. The rearrangement links TRBV28 to TRBJ2-2, with D possibly TRBD1 on 6 matching bases. Here the sequenced sample was PBMCs from blood, taken roughly 24 months after vaccination. The CDR3 loop reads CASSPLDRTLTGELFF. CDR3 sequence (DNA): TGTGCCAGCAGTCCCCTCGACAGGACTTTAACCGGGGAGCTGTTTTTT.